The TCR beta chain under discussion was sequenced for a study of T cell repertoires in cytomegalovirus infection. About the study: CMV epitopes that were recently identified and HLA-C-restricted were used alongside well-studied HLA-B-restricted ones. It was the public TCR beta signatures that indicated both CMV infection and matching HLA type. Overall study results and limits: The response measured ex vivo was dominated by TCR beta clonotypes (HLA-C-restricted and CMV-specific).

This clonotype was counted at least ten times. Its specificity is unknown. Trimming removed 7 bases at V and 0 bases at J, with 21 bases between. The CDR3 sequence is 18 residues long. MiXCR, run by TCRdb on the reads, gives a single entry per CDR3 protein. The table lists 650,000 to 900,000 distinct CDR3 sequences, over 25% of them singletons, with approximately 13% in the top ten. The V call is TRBV12-3 or TRBV12-4, the J call TRBJ1-4, with D maybe TRBD1 (6 bases). The material was cultured CD8+ T cells from PBMCs, obtained from culture after CMV antigen stimulation. The sequence was collected from a human donor in good health (CMV status not recorded). Some clones in this sample may be carry-over from other donors' samples. CDR3 residues: CASTTGIEVIATNEKLFF. The CDR3 DNA is TGTGCCAGCACTACAGGGATAGAAGTAATCGCAACTAATGAAAAACTGTTTTTT.